Presented here are 15 T cell receptor beta chains from one specimen sequenced in a study of blood T cell repertoires in COVID-19 (dated by TCRdb to about 2020). The method behind the library was the immunoSEQ multiplex PCR assay. TCRdb provides this immuneACCESS table in a form limited to in-frame rearrangements. Some clones are lacking; in checked studies, under half of them reflect an unresolved V gene, and why the rest are absent is not known. The sample has a few hundred thousand clones on record, roughly 90% of them singletons. Approximately 9.8% of the sample is taken by the ten largest. Specimen: PBMCs or T cells enriched from blood (not recorded which). Receptors originate from a woman aged 40 to 50 who had recovered from COVID-19.

The chain carries TRBV21-1 and TRBJ1-1; the table's D call of TRBD1 was not tested on the DNA. TRBV21-1 is a listed pseudogene. The CDR3 is 20 amino acids. The CDR3 region is CASSKAWNRATGRANTEAFF. In DNA form, the CDR3 reads TGTGCCAGCAGCAAAGCCTGGAACCGGGCCACAGGACGGGCGAACACTGAAGCTTTCTTT.

The chain carries TRBV24-1 and TRBJ2-1; 10 bases align to TRBD2. The CDR3 loop spans 17 amino acids. The V segment lost 4 bases and the J segment 7 bases; nucleotides outside the gene matches: 12. CDR1 and CDR2 (germline): KGHDR, SFDVKD. CDR3 loop: CATSDPGLAGVLNEQFF. The CDR3 DNA reads TGTGCCACCAGTGACCCGGGCCTAGCGGGAGTGCTGAATGAGCAGTTCTTC.

The chain carries TRBV28 and TRBJ1-5, with D possibly being TRBD1 (6 bases). Germline CDR1 MDHEN, CDR2 SYDVKM. This CDR3 has 14 amino acids. V was pared by 5 bases and J by 6 bases, with 14 bases between. The CDR3 sequence: CASSPNRVLQPQHF. In nucleotides, the CDR3 is TGTGCCAGCAGTCCAAACAGGGTGCTTCAGCCCCAGCATTTT.

The chain couples TRBV11-2 to TRBJ1-2; 8 nucleotides line up with TRBD1. The CDR3 contains 15 residues. Germline V gives CDR1 SGHAT, CDR2 FQNNGV. Trimming cost V 0 bases and J 8 bases; bases outside gene matches: 8. The CDR3 DNA is TGTGCCAGCAGCTTAGATCGGACAGGGTCTAAAGGCTACACCTTC. Protein sequence: CASSLDRTGSKGYTF.

CDR3 in DNA: TGTGCCAGCAGGGTAGGACAGGGAATACGGACTGAAGCTTTCTTT. The encoded protein is CASRVGQGIRTEAFF. The V call is TRBV28, the J call TRBJ1-1; 8 nucleotides line up with TRBD1. The CDR3 runs to 15 residues. V gave up 6 bases and J gave up 5 bases; unmatched junction bases: 11. The germline V gene encodes CDR1 MDHEN and CDR2 SYDVKM. The variable domain in full, completed from reference TRBV28 and TRBJ1-1, reads DVKVTQSSRYLVKRTGEKVFLECVQDMDHENMFWYRQDPGLGLRLIYFSYDVKMKEKGDIPEGYSVSREKKERFSLILESASTNQTSMYLCASRVGQGIRTEAFFGQGTRLTVV.

The V gene is TRBV19, the J gene TRBJ2-5; 8 bases are shared with TRBD2. Germline values: CDR1 LNHDA, CDR2 SQIVND (reference sequence). CDR3 length: 14 amino acids. V shed 5 bases, J shed 5 bases, and the junction held 7 bases outside the gene matches. The CDR3 loop reads CASSPGGAVETQYF. CDR3 DNA: TGTGCCAGTAGTCCCGGGGGGGCTGTTGAGACCCAGTACTTC.

V usage is TRBV10-1 and J usage is TRBJ1-2, with 7 positions matching TRBD1. CDR1 is WNHNN and CDR2 is SYGVQD in the germline V gene (reference sequence). V dropped 6 bases and J dropped 1; count of bases not matched to a gene: 5. This CDR3 has 14 residues. The CDR3 spells CASRDRDSNYGYTF. The CDR3 DNA is TGCGCCAGCAGGGACCGGGACAGTAACTATGGCTACACCTTC.

This clone was observed a single time. The CDR3 sequence: CASSLAGDEAFF. CDR3 bases: TGTGCCAGCAGCTTAGCAGGGGATGAAGCTTTCTTT. This chain connects TRBV11-3 to TRBJ1-1; D might be TRBD1 (6 bases). From germline, CDR1 is SGHNT and CDR2 YENEEA. Trimming pared 1 base from V and 7 bases from J, leaving 7 bases between. This CDR3 comprises 12 residues.

The chain links TRBV7-2 to TRBJ2-1; the D is unclear. CDR1 and CDR2 (germline): SGHTA, FQGNSA. With 5 bases removed from V and 0 bases from J, the gap between germline ends came to 8 bases. This CDR3 contains 14 residues. CDR3 bases: TGTGCCAGCAGCCTCATGAGCTCCTACAATGAGCAGTTCTTC. It specifies CASSLMSSYNEQFF.

The J gene is TRBJ1-5, the V gene TRBV4-1; weak D call: TRBD1 (5 bases). CDR3 length: 14 amino acids. V lost 3 bases and J lost 4, with 10 bases in between. Germline-derived CDR1 and CDR2 are MGHRA and YSYEKL. The CDR3 is CASSHRDPNQPQHF. CDR3 bases: TGCGCCAGCAGCCACAGGGATCCTAATCAGCCCCAGCATTTT.

The genes are TRBV30 and TRBJ1-2, with TRBD1 as a possible D gene (6 bases). Deletions cut 0 bases from V and 11 bases from J, with 22 bases between. Looked up from germline, CDR1 is GTSNPN and CDR2 is SVGIG (reference sequence). This CDR3 has 15 amino acids. CDR3 region: CAWSVFSGTNLGYTF. For the CDR3, the DNA is TGTGCCTGGAGTGTATTCTCTGGGACAAATCTTGGATACACCTTC.

The CDR3 sequence is CAWSGAGRAKNIQYF. The DNA for the CDR3 is TGTGCCTGGAGTGGAGCGGGCCGGGCCAAAAACATTCAGTACTTC. V gene TRBV30 combines with J gene TRBJ2-4, with D possibly TRBD2 on 6 matching bases. CDR3 size: 15 residues. Trimming stripped 1 base from V and 1 base from J, with 11 bases between. The germline V gene encodes CDR1 GTSNPN and CDR2 SVGIG (reference sequence).

This chain links TRBV24-1 with TRBJ2-2, with D possibly matching TRBD2 (6 bases). The V end was cut by 1 base, the J end by 4 bases, with 9 bases between. CDR3 size: 15 residues. Germline assignment: CDR1 KGHDR and CDR2 SFDVKD. The CDR3 loop is CATSDFRGGTGELFF. The CDR3 DNA sequence: TGTGCCACCAGTGATTTCCGGGGAGGCACCGGGGAGCTGTTTTTT.

The genes are TRBV5-1 and TRBJ2-5; a weak D match, TRBD1 (6 bases). The ends were cut back, 3 bases at V and 2 bases at J, with 11 bases in the middle. Germline-derived CDR1 and CDR2 are SGHRS and YFSETQ. The length of the CDR3 is 14 residues. The CDR3 coding sequence is TGCGCCAGCAGCTGGACAGTCCAACAAGAGACCCAGTACTTC. It yields the protein CASSWTVQQETQYF.

V usage is TRBV19 and J usage is TRBJ1-2, with D unresolved. The CDR3 is 14 residues long. Germline CDR1 LNHDA, CDR2 SQIVND (reference sequence). V dropped 3 bases and J dropped 4 bases, with 12 bases sitting between them. CDR3 in DNA: TGTGCCAGTAGTATTGAGTTTTTTGGCTATGGCTACACCTTC. Translation gives CASSIEFFGYGYTF.